This T cell receptor (beta chain) was identified in a study of blood T cell repertoires in COVID-19. Under the authors' procedure: Reference gene primers were amplified, and this amplification served to estimate nucleated cell counts. Clones were read by immunoSEQ multiplex PCR, and TCRdb kept only the in-frame ones, dropping some. That table furnishes V, J and clone size, whereas the DNA furnished D and trimming. The profile covers 200,000 or so clones, with about nine tenths appearing a single time and approximately 2.5% taken by the ten largest. In germline, CDR1 is SGHDN, CDR2 FVKESK. With 4 bases removed from V and 0 bases from J, the gap between germline ends came to 12 bases. CDR3 length: 15 amino acids.

The receptor's source is a man younger than 45 with COVID-19, enrolled during active disease. Sample: peripheral blood. This chain connects TRBV14 to TRBJ1-2; D may be TRBD1 (5 bases). The CDR3 DNA is TGTGCCAGCAGCCGAACAGGTTTAGCTAACTATGGCTACACCTTC. Amino acids: CASSRTGLANYGYTF.